The entry below gives a single T cell receptor beta chain sequence along with its context. This sample was taken from a study of blood T cell repertoires in COVID-19. Across the whole study: Specimens from acute and convalescent COVID-19 originated in the United States, Italy and Spain. The cDNA or gDNA used as material had been derived from T cells, B-cell-depleted T cells, or PBMCs.

CDR1 is SGDLS, CDR2 YYNGEE, per germline. Losses at the gene ends were 5 bases for V and 3 bases for J; bases not matched to a gene: 5. The CDR3 is 14 amino acids. As originally analysed: Reference gene primer amplification gave nucleated cell count estimates. Assay: immunoSEQ multiplex PCR; the TCRdb copy retains only in-frame clones and omits some. V, J and clone size are taken as reported in that table, and D and trimming were inferred from the DNA itself. This sample carries about 190,000 clones, around 80% of them seen once, and the ten largest clones take roughly 6.4%. This sequence originates from a man aged 55-75 years with acute or convalescent COVID-19. J is TRBJ2-1 and V is TRBV9; 7 positions agree with TRBD1. Material for sequencing was peripheral blood. CDR3 sequence: CASSQGQNYNEQFF. In DNA form, the CDR3 reads TGTGCCAGCAGTCAGGGACAGAACTACAATGAGCAGTTCTTC.